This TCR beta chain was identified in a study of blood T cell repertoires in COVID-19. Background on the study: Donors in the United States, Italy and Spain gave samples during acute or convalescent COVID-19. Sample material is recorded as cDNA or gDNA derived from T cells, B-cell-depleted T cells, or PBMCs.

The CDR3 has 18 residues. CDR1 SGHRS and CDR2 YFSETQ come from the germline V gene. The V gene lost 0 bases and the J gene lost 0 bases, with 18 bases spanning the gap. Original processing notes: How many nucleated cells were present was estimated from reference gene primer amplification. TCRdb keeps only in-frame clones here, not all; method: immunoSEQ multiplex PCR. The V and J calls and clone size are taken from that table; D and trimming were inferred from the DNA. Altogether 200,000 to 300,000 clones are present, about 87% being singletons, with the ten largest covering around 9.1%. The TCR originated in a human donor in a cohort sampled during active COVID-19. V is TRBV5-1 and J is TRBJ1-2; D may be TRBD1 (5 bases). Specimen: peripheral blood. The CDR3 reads CASSLGRAPKTTNYGYTF. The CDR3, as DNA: TGCGCCAGCAGCTTGGGCAGGGCCCCCAAGACGACTAACTATGGCTACACCTTC.